The clone carrying this T cell receptor (beta chain) has just one count. With 5 bases removed from V and 4 bases from J, the gap between germline ends came to 14 bases. Germline V lookup: CDR1 MNHEY, CDR2 SVGAGI. The CDR3 contains 15 residues. In the original analysis: Amplification of reference gene primers was used by the study to estimate nucleated cell counts. The table came from immunoSEQ multiplex PCR; TCRdb's copy has only in-frame clones and leaves some out. V and J calls and clone size are copied from that table; D and trimming were computed from the DNA. The data show hundreds of thousands of clones, 70% to 90% seen once. This record comes from a study of blood T cell repertoires in COVID-19. Across the study: Sources were T cells, B-cell-depleted T cells, or PBMCs; the material itself was cDNA or gDNA.

Sequenced material: peripheral blood. This sequence originates from a woman aged 45-65 years with active or convalescent COVID-19. The chain couples TRBV6-5 to TRBJ1-4; possibly TRBD1 for D (5 bases). The chain's CDR3 is CASSTMKGVNEKLFF. The CDR3 DNA reads TGTGCCAGCAGTACTATGAAAGGGGTTAATGAAAAACTGTTTTTT.